The 32 T cell receptor delta chains below come from one sample, sequenced in a study of gamma-delta T cells after stem cell transplantation. TCRdb re-called the RT-PCR reads via CATT. The sample has around 2,000 delta-chain clones; roughly 3% are singletons. The sample taken for sequencing was gamma-delta T cells. The origin of the receptors is a human donor. It is not recorded whose cells these are; they may come from a transplant donor.

This clone has just a few counts. The chain links TRDV2 to TRDJ1, with 8 nucleotides matching TRDD3. Germline lookup yields CDR1 GEAIGNYY and CDR2 EKD. The trim removed 3 bases at V and 3 bases at J, leaving 14 bases unmatched. The CDR3 loop spans 17 amino acids. CDR3 loop: CACDHVLGATGPDKLIF. For the CDR3, the DNA is TGTGCCTGTGACCACGTACTGGGGGCCACGGGGCCCGATAAACTCATCTTT.

By proportion, this clone is medium-sized. The J gene is TRDJ1, the V gene TRDV1, with 10 bases fitting TRDD3. The V gene's germline CDR1 is TSWWSYY and CDR2 QGS. The CDR3 is 21 amino acids. The trim removed 0 bases at V and 0 bases at J, leaving 16 bases unmatched. CDR3 sequence (DNA): TGTGCTCTTGGGGAACTAGTCCTCAGCTGGGGGATAAAGCTGTACACCGATAAACTCATCTTT. This gives the protein CALGELVLSWGIKLYTDKLIF.

This clone turned up a few times. TCRdb records a much larger clone's protein for this DNA, with a difference at residue 9 that likely arises from a read error; the protein given is the translation of the DNA. The same CDR3 arises from other DNA sequences in this sample as well. DNA of the CDR3: TGTGCCTGTCTAAATTTACTGGAGGACCGCGATAAACTCATCTTT. It is translated as CACLNLLEDRDKLIF. The chain links TRDV2 to TRDJ1, with TRDD3 as a possible D gene (5 bases). Between the trimmed V and J ends, which lost 6 bases and 4 bases, there was a span of 20 bases. The germline CDR1 and CDR2 sequences are GEAIGNYY and EKD. This CDR3 is built from 15 residues.

This clone has only a few counts. The chain employs TRDV2 and TRDJ4; TRDD3 matches at 9 bases. There are 20 residues in the CDR3. The germline V gene has CDR1 GEAIGNYY and CDR2 EKD. Trimming took 0 bases from V and 1 from J; bases not matched to a gene: 20. Here the CDR3 reads CACDTAWGTGGHGGGRPLIF. As DNA, the CDR3 is TGTGCCTGTGACACCGCCTGGGGTACTGGGGGACACGGGGGAGGCAGACCCCTGATCTTT.

In this sample, this clone turned up a few times. Germline is not matched at one junction end, which may reflect a read error. The chain uses TRDV1 and TRDJ1; TRDD3 is a possible D gene (6 bases). CDR1 is TSWWSYY and CDR2 is QGS in the germline V gene. The CDR3 is 20 residues long. CDR3 loop: CALGELWTLFLAGVSDKPIF. In DNA form, the CDR3 reads TGTGCTCTTGGGGAACTGTGGACCCTTTTTTTGGCTGGGGTCTCCGATAAACCCATCTTT.

Notes on this clone: At residue 16, the TCRdb protein and translated DNA are inconsistent; the protein given comes from the DNA. V gene TRDV2 combines with J gene TRDJ1, with 9 bases that match TRDD3. CDR3 size: 18 residues. Germline V CDR1 and CDR2: GEAIGNYY, EKD. The chain's CDR3 is CACDSLSTGGIGPRKFIF. The CDR3 region has the DNA TGTGCCTGTGACTCCCTTTCTACTGGGGGAATAGGCCCTCGTAAATTCATCTTT.

This clone ranks as medium-sized (0.01 to 0.1%). An end of the junction differs from the germline gene, which may be a read error. The CDR3 here is CACDTLVGENTDKLIF. The CDR3, as DNA: TGTGCCTGTGACACTTTGGTGGGGGAAAACACCGATAAGCTCATCTTT. The chain carries TRDV2 and TRDJ1; the match to TRDD3 covers 7 bases. This CDR3 region has 16 residues. Germline values: CDR1 GEAIGNYY, CDR2 EKD.

This clone rates as medium-sized. This chain uses TRDV2 with TRDJ1, with 8 positions matching TRDD3. V dropped 3 bases and J dropped 1; count of bases not matched to a gene: 3. Germline CDR1 and CDR2: GEAIGNYY and EKD. This CDR3 has 14 amino acids. Here the CDR3 reads CACDRLGGTDKLIF. As DNA, the CDR3 is TGTGCCTGTGACCGACTGGGGGGCACCGATAAACTCATCTTT.

Note on this clone: This may arise from a read error, as a much more abundant clone is one base away. The sample holds other DNA sequences that translate to the same CDR3. This chain uses TRDV2 with TRDJ3, with D possibly TRDD3 on 6 matching bases. The CDR3 is 19 amino acids. Germline CDR1 and CDR2: GEAIGNYY and EKD. The DNA for the CDR3 is TGTGCCTGTGACACGGGGGGACTACGGAGCTCCTGGGACACCCGGCAGATGTTTTTC. This codes for CACDTGGLRSSWDTRQMFF.

A word on this clone: One end of the junction varies from germline; a read error may be responsible. Distinct nucleotide sequences in the sample also encode this CDR3. The chain uses TRDV2 and TRDJ3; 8 bases fit TRDD3. CDR1 and CDR2 from the germline V gene are GEAIGNYY and EKD. The CDR3 has 19 amino acids. The CDR3 nucleotides are TGTGCCTGCGACACCGCTGGGGGAAGCCGCTCCTGGGACGCCCGACAGATGTTTTTC. Amino acids: CACDTAGGSRSWDARQMFF.

This clone ranks as medium-sized. The V call is TRDV2, the J call TRDJ3; D may be TRDD3 (5 bases). CDR1 and CDR2 from the germline V gene are GEAIGNYY and EKD. There are 21 residues in the CDR3. Trimming cost V 0 bases and J 0 bases, with 20 bases left between them. The CDR3 protein is CACDTPSSSGTASWDTRQMFF. The DNA for the CDR3 is TGTGCCTGTGACACCCCCTCGAGCTCGGGGACCGCCTCCTGGGACACCCGACAGATGTTTTTC.

This clone came up a few times. Here the CDR3 reads CALGESPPLLGDTSDKLIF. For the CDR3, the DNA is TGTGCTCTTGGGGAGAGTCCACCCTTACTGGGGGATACGTCCGATAAACTCATCTTT. J is TRDJ1 and V is TRDV1, with 13 positions matching TRDD3. CDR3 length: 19 amino acids. The V gene's germline CDR1 is TSWWSYY and CDR2 QGS. Unmatched junction bases numbered 13, after V lost 3 bases and J lost 3 bases.

This clone was counted between two and nine times. A far larger clone is off by one base, so a read error is likely. Different DNA sequences within this sample yield the same CDR3. This chain connects TRDV2 to TRDJ3, with a possible D match to TRDD3 (5 bases). Deletions cut 0 bases from V and 0 bases from J, with 11 bases between. The CDR3 loop spans 18 amino acids. Per germline, CDR1 GEAIGNYY and CDR2 EKD. The CDR3: CACDTGWGSSWDTRQMFF. The CDR3 DNA reads TGTGCCTGTGACACCGGTTGGGGAAGCTCCTGGGACACCCGACAGATGTTTTTC.

Relative to its sample, this clone is large. The chain joins TRDV2 to TRDJ1; D gene ambiguous. Trimming took off 1 base at V and 1 base at J, with 21 bases between the two ends. CDR1 is GEAIGNYY and CDR2 is EKD in the germline V gene. The CDR3 is 18 amino acids. The CDR3 reads CACDTLTVHRVITDKLIF. The CDR3 bases are TGTGCCTGTGACACGCTTACAGTTCATCGGGTCATCACCGATAAACTCATCTTT.

Note on this clone: The junction shows a germline mismatch at one end, possibly a read error. Other DNA sequences in the sample encode the same CDR3. This chain connects TRDV2 to TRDJ1; 7 bases align to TRDD3. The germline V gene has CDR1 GEAIGNYY and CDR2 EKD. This CDR3 has 15 amino acids. The CDR3 region is CACDTVVLGDNQLIF. For the CDR3, the DNA is TGTGCCTGTGACACCGTCGTATTGGGGGACAATCAGCTCATCTTC.

By share, this clone counts as medium-sized. This CDR3 is CACDTVRLGDLSAYTDKLIF. CDR3 nucleotide sequence: TGTGCCTGTGACACCGTAAGACTGGGGGATTTGTCCGCGTACACCGATAAACTCATCTTT. The V gene is TRDV2, the J gene TRDJ1; 10 nucleotides agree with TRDD3. The trim removed 0 bases at V and 0 bases at J, leaving 15 bases unmatched. The germline V gene has CDR1 GEAIGNYY and CDR2 EKD. The CDR3 runs 20 residues.

CDR3 amino acids: CACDAGNWGIRYTDKLIF. The CDR3 DNA reads as TGTGCCTGTGACGCCGGAAATTGGGGGATACGGTACACCGATAAACTCATCTTT. V is TRDV2 and J is TRDJ1, with 11 bases identical to TRDD3. The V gene end was trimmed by 3 bases and the J gene end by 0 bases; junction bases not matched to a gene: 11. This CDR3 comprises 18 residues. Germline lookup yields CDR1 GEAIGNYY and CDR2 EKD.

This clone is classed as large (0.1 to 1%). With a far larger clone one base away, a read error is the likely cause. As DNA, the CDR3 is TGTGCCTGTGACACCGTGAGTGGATGGGGGACCCCGCTTCGTTTATCGTCCTGGGACACCCGACAGGTGTTTTTC. This codes for CACDTVSGWGTPLRLSSWDTRQVFF. V usage is TRDV2 and J usage is TRDJ3, with TRDD3 identical over 7 bases. Germline CDR1 is GEAIGNYY and CDR2 is EKD. The CDR3 runs 25 residues.

This clone is deemed medium-sized. The identical CDR3 is also encoded by other nucleotide sequences in the sample. The rearrangement uses TRDV3 and TRDJ1; the D gene is possibly TRDD3 (5 bases). Germline CDR1 and CDR2: TVYSNPD and GDNSRS (reference sequence). There are 13 residues in the CDR3. V shed 2 bases and J shed 4 bases, with 14 bases lying between them. The CDR3 reads CAFWDADGDKLIF. CDR3 bases: TGTGCCTTTTGGGATGCCGACGGCGATAAACTCATCTTT.

By proportion, this clone is medium-sized (0.01 to 0.1%). The CDR3 DNA reads as TGTGCCTGTGACTCCCCTGGGACCCGAGGCTCCTGGGACACCCGACAGATGTTTTTC. Protein sequence: CACDSPGTRGSWDTRQMFF. The chain couples TRDV2 to TRDJ3; D is possibly TRDD3 (5 bases). Germline V lookup: CDR1 GEAIGNYY, CDR2 EKD. The CDR3 covers 19 residues. V lost 3 bases, J lost 0 bases, and 17 bases lay in between.

This clone was counted only a few times. A much more abundant neighbour one base away suggests this may be a read error. Different DNA sequences within this sample yield the same CDR3. The chain uses TRDV2 and TRDJ1; D may be TRDD3 (6 bases). CDR1 is GEAIGNYY and CDR2 is EKD in the germline V gene. The CDR3 length is 17 residues. V lost 0 bases and J 1 base, leaving 17 bases between the germline ends. CDR3 sequence (DNA): TGTGCCTGTGACACCATCCCAGGGGATCGGTCCACCGATAAACTCATCTTT. Translated: CACDTIPGDRSTDKLIF.

In this sample, this clone turned up a few times. The protein held in TCRdb is that of a much larger clone and does not match this DNA's translation at residue 14, likely because of a read error; the protein shown is translated from the DNA. V is TRDV2 and J is TRDJ1; no reliable D call. Germline assignment: CDR1 GEAIGNYY and CDR2 EKD. The CDR3 runs to 15 residues. For the CDR3, the DNA is TGTGCCTGTGACACCGTCTCCCTCCACACCGATAAACTCACCTTT. Protein product: CACDTVSLHTDKLTF.

This clone ranks as large. This rearrangement joins TRDV2 to TRDJ1; D may be TRDD3 (5 bases). Deletions cut 1 base from V and 4 bases from J, with 12 bases between. The CDR3 totals 14 residues. Germline CDR1 GEAIGNYY, CDR2 EKD. CDR3 nucleotides: TGTGCCTGTGACACGGCGGGATCCCGCGATAAACTCATCTTT. Protein: CACDTAGSRDKLIF.

There are a few counts of this clone. A read error is possible here, since a much larger clone lies one base away. Different DNA sequences within this sample yield the same CDR3. The genes are TRDV2 and TRDJ1; maybe TRDD3 (5 bases). CDR1 and CDR2 (germline): GEAIGNYY, EKD. The CDR3 is 17 residues long. The chain's CDR3 is CACAGPGKIPYTDKLIF. DNA for the CDR3: TGTGCCTGTGCGGGACCGGGGAAGATCCCGTACACCGATAAACTCATCTTC.

DNA for the CDR3: TGTGCTCTTGGGGAAATTCCTTTCCCCACACTTCTGTACTGGGGGGACAATAAACTCATCTTT. This sequence encodes CALGEIPFPTLLYWGDNKLIF. The chain links TRDV1 to TRDJ1; 8 bases line up with TRDD3. The CDR3 has 21 amino acids. Germline values: CDR1 TSWWSYY, CDR2 QGS. Unmatched junction bases numbered 26, after V lost 2 bases and J lost 6 bases.

This clone is deemed large. This probably arose from a read error, given a far larger clone one base away. The gene calls are TRDV2 and TRDJ3; TRDD3 aligns across 7 bases. The CDR3 totals 25 residues. Germline V gives CDR1 GEAIGNYY, CDR2 EKD. The CDR3 spells CACDTVSGWGTPLRLSSWGTRQMFF. Here the CDR3 DNA reads TGTGCCTGTGACACCGTGAGTGGATGGGGGACCCCGCTTCGTTTATCGTCCTGGGGCACCCGACAGATGTTTTTC.

This clone occurred a few times. This chain joins TRDV3 and TRDJ2; either TRDD2 or TRDD3 may supply D (5 bases each). The V end was cut by 2 bases, the J end by 0 bases, with 19 bases between. The CDR3 spans 17 residues. CDR1 is TVYSNPD and CDR2 is GDNSRS in the germline V gene (reference sequence). For the CDR3, the DNA is TGTGCCTTTCTTCCCCGGGGGTACATGGCTTTGACAGCACAACTCTTCTTT. Translated, it gives CAFLPRGYMALTAQLFF.

This clone occurred a few times. A much larger clone differs from this one at a single base, so this may be a read error. The CDR3 nucleotides read TGTGCTCTTGGGGAACTGGGTTTCTTCCTAAGGCCGCCTGGGGGCTGGATGGGAGTAGGTACTTCCTACACCGATAAACCCATCTTT. Translating gives CALGELGFFLRPPGGWMGVGTSYTDKPIF. V and J are TRDV1 and TRDJ1; TRDD2 might be the D (8 bases). The CDR3 spans 29 residues. Germline values: CDR1 TSWWSYY, CDR2 QGS.

By its share, this clone is medium-sized. This rearrangement joins TRDV2 to TRDJ1, with 7 bases that match TRDD3. The CDR3 totals 17 residues. Trimming removed 3 bases from V and 0 bases from J; junction bases left unmatched: 12. Germline CDR1 GEAIGNYY, CDR2 EKD. CDR3 sequence reads: CACDSVLGTTYTDKLIF. DNA of the CDR3: TGTGCCTGTGACTCCGTACTGGGGACTACATACACCGATAAACTCATCTTT.

Note on this clone: This likely reflects a read error, since a far larger clone is one base away. The genes are TRDV1 and TRDJ1; D is tentatively TRDD2 or TRDD3 (7 bases each). The CDR3 contains 21 residues. Germline V gene lookup returns CDR1 TSWWSYY and CDR2 QGS. V was shortened by 2 bases and J by 7 bases, with 35 bases between the two germline ends. The CDR3 spells CALGEASFLPTYWGPPGKLIF. CDR3 DNA: TGTGCTCTTGGGGAAGCCTCCTTCCTGCCGACTTACTGGGGCCCTCCGGGTAAACTCATCTTT.

This clone qualifies as medium-sized (0.01 to 0.1%). This CDR3 is also generated by other DNA sequences in the sample. The chain employs TRDV2 and TRDJ1; D is perhaps TRDD3 (6 bases). Germline V gene lookup returns CDR1 GEAIGNYY and CDR2 EKD. The CDR3 is 18 amino acids. V gave up 0 bases and J gave up 0 bases, with 19 bases separating them. The CDR3 loop reads CACDTPEEDTTYTDKLIF. CDR3 coding DNA: TGTGCCTGTGACACCCCGGAAGAGGATACAACTTACACCGATAAACTCATCTTT.

This clone is medium-sized. The V and J genes are TRDV2 and TRDJ1, with D unclear. CDR1 and CDR2 from the germline V gene are GEAIGNYY and EKD. V dropped 0 bases and J dropped 3 bases, with 10 bases sitting between them. The CDR3 runs to 14 residues. The CDR3 sequence is CACDTVWRADKLIF. The CDR3 nucleotides are TGTGCCTGTGACACCGTCTGGAGGGCCGATAAACTCATCTTT.